Below, 23 T cell receptor beta chains from the same sample are listed, as sequenced in a study of control samples from healthy donors and cancer patients. Sequencing was performed with immunoSEQ multiplex PCR; in TCRdb, only in-frame clones are kept and a portion is missing. The sample includes some 49,000 clones, 70% to 90% of them seen just once. The sample consisted of PBMCs. The receptors shown here come from a woman aged 50 to 65 with lung cancer.

The chain joins TRBV5-4 to TRBJ2-5; TRBD2 matches 10 bases. CDR1 and CDR2 from the germline V gene are SGHNT and YYREEE (reference sequence). The CDR3 extends over 16 amino acids. The trim removed 4 bases at V and 4 bases at J, leaving 10 bases unmatched. DNA of the CDR3: TGTGCCAGCAGCCCGACCAGCGGGGGGGCAGGAGAGACCCAGTACTTC. Translation: CASSPTSGGAGETQYF. Full variable domain (outside the CDR3, taken from reference TRBV5-4 and TRBJ2-5): ETGVTQSPTHLIKTRGQQVTLRCSSQSGHNTVSWYQQALGQGPQFIFQYYREEENGRGNFPPRFSGLQFPNYSSELNVNALELDDSALYLCASSPTSGGAGETQYFGPGTRLLVL.

J is TRBJ2-1 and V is TRBV5-1, with TRBD2 matching over 13 bases. The CDR3 is made up of 18 amino acids. Trimming cost V 4 bases and J 7 bases; bases outside gene matches: 14. The germline V gene encodes CDR1 SGHRS and CDR2 YFSETQ. This chain's CDR3 is CASSTGELAGGLGNEQFF. In DNA, the CDR3 is TGCGCCAGCAGCACGGGCGAACTAGCGGGGGGGCTTGGTAATGAGCAGTTCTTC.

This clone is a singleton in its sample. This sequence joins TRBV4-3 and TRBJ1-1; 10 bases match TRBD1. The CDR3 is 13 residues long. The V segment lost 3 bases and the J segment 5 bases; nucleotides outside the gene matches: 0. Germline-derived CDR1 and CDR2 are LGHNA and YSLEER. Here the CDR3 DNA reads TGCGCCAGCAGCCAGGGACAGGGGACTGAAGCTTTCTTT. Translated, it gives CASSQGQGTEAFF.

This chain links TRBV2 with TRBJ1-1; D unclear. Trimming pared 5 bases from V and 2 bases from J, leaving 9 bases between. Germline-derived CDR1 and CDR2 are SNHLY and FYNNEI. This CDR3 comprises 13 residues. As DNA, the CDR3 is TGTGCCAGCAGTTTCAGTTCCAACACTGAAGCTTTCTTT. It yields the protein CASSFSSNTEAFF.

This clone was detected a few times. The chain uses TRBV4-3 and TRBJ2-1; D is tentatively TRBD1 or TRBD2 (6 bases each). Between the trimmed V and J ends, which lost 0 bases and 7 bases, there was a span of 13 bases. Germline V gene data show CDR1 as LGHNA and CDR2 as YSLEER. This CDR3 region has 15 residues. CDR3 region: CASSQEIGGRNEQFF. The CDR3, as DNA: TGCGCCAGCAGCCAAGAAATAGGGGGGCGGAATGAGCAGTTCTTC.

The chain carries TRBV30 and TRBJ1-2, with D unclear. The CDR3 is 13 amino acids. V was pared by 0 bases and J by 0 bases, with 5 bases between. In germline, CDR1 is GTSNPN, CDR2 SVGIG (reference sequence). The CDR3 reads CAWSVEANYGYTF. CDR3 in DNA: TGTGCCTGGAGTGTAGAGGCTAACTATGGCTACACCTTC.

J is TRBJ1-3 and V is TRBV30, with D perhaps TRBD1 (6 bases). With 6 bases removed from V and 3 bases from J, the gap between germline ends came to 12 bases. This CDR3 is built from 13 residues. Germline V gene data show CDR1 as GTSNPN and CDR2 as SVGIG (reference sequence). CDR3 bases: TGTGCCTGTCGAGGGGGTGGTGGAAACACCATATATTTT. This translates into CACRGGGGNTIYF. The variable domain in full, with the rest retrieved from reference TRBV30 and TRBJ1-3, is SQTIHQWPATLVQPVGSPLSLECTVEGTSNPNLYWYRQAAGRGLQLLFYSVGIGQISSEVPQNLSASRPQDRQFILSSKKLLLSDSGFYLCACRGGGGNTIYFGEGSWLTVV.

The V call is TRBV9, the J call TRBJ1-1, with D unresolved. CDR1 and CDR2 (germline): SGDLS, YYNGEE. Trimming cost V 0 bases and J 5 bases, with 11 bases left between them. The CDR3 runs 14 residues. The CDR3 coding sequence is TGTGCCAGCAGCGTAGTAGCCTCATCAACTGAAGCTTTCTTT. This translates into CASSVVASSTEAFF.

V and J are TRBV5-1 and TRBJ2-3; TRBD1 aligns across 8 bases. Germline CDR1 is SGHRS and CDR2 is YFSETQ. J was trimmed by 4 bases and V by 3 bases; bases with no gene match: 4. This CDR3 comprises 14 residues. The CDR3 nucleotides are TGCGCCAGCAGCTCAACAGGGGGTCCAGATACGCAGTATTTT. Amino acid sequence: CASSSTGGPDTQYF.

The CDR3 DNA reads TGTGCCAGCAGCTTAGCTGGGGGAATCCCTGAAGCTTTCTTT. It encodes CASSLAGGIPEAFF. The chain has TRBV7-9 and TRBJ1-1; D is possibly TRBD1 (5 bases). The germline CDR1 and CDR2 sequences are SEHNR and FQNEAQ (reference sequence). The CDR3 sequence is 14 residues long. V lost 0 bases and J lost 6, with 11 bases in between.

The genes are TRBV7-6 and TRBJ2-5; D is unclear. The length of the CDR3 is 12 residues. Germline loops: CDR1 SGHVS, CDR2 FNYEAQ. The V end lost 1 base, the J end lost 4 bases, and 4 bases lay between the germline ends. The chain's CDR3 is CASSLVRETQYF. For the CDR3, the DNA is TGTGCCAGCAGCTTAGTAAGAGAGACCCAGTACTTC.

The CDR3 coding sequence is TGTGCCAGCTCACGGGACGAAGGCCGGATCTATGGCTACACCTTC. It specifies CASSRDEGRIYGYTF. The chain joins TRBV18 to TRBJ1-2; D might be TRBD1 (5 bases). The CDR3 consists of 15 residues. V was shortened by 4 bases and J by 4 bases, with 16 bases between the two germline ends. Per the germline V gene, CDR1 is KGHSH and CDR2 is LQKENI.

The chain recombines TRBV7-9 with TRBJ2-5; D call uncertain. V was pared by 5 bases and J by 5 bases, with 9 bases between. Germline assignment: CDR1 SEHNR and CDR2 FQNEAQ (reference sequence). This CDR3 spans 12 amino acids. The CDR3 protein is CASSTLDETQYF. CDR3 sequence (DNA): TGTGCCAGCAGCACGTTAGACGAGACCCAGTACTTC.

This sequence joins TRBV3-1 (or the pseudogene TRBV3-2) and TRBJ1-6, with D uncertain. The germline V gene encodes CDR1 LGHDT and CDR2 YNNKEL (reference sequence). CDR3 length equals 15 residues. V was shortened by 1 base and J by 8 bases, with 12 bases between the two germline ends. CDR3 sequence reads: CASSQVGGVDSPLHF. The CDR3 DNA sequence: TGTGCCAGCAGCCAAGTTGGCGGAGTTGATTCACCCCTCCACTTT.

The rearrangement links TRBV27 to TRBJ1-1; D unresolved. CDR3 size: 13 residues. CDR1 and CDR2 (germline): MNHEY, SMNVEV (reference sequence). V was clipped by 3 bases and J by 4 bases, with 9 bases between them. The DNA for the CDR3 is TGTGCCAGCAGTTTGACACGATCCACTGAAGCTTTCTTT. Amino acids: CASSLTRSTEAFF.

The chain joins TRBV6-5 to TRBJ2-3; 9 bases agree with TRBD1. The germline gives CDR1 MNHEY, CDR2 SVGAGI. The CDR3 spans 13 residues. Trimming removed 11 bases from V and 4 bases from J; junction bases left unmatched: 7. The CDR3 here is CAGGQGRSDTQYF. CDR3 DNA: TGTGCCGGTGGACAGGGGAGGTCAGATACGCAGTATTTT.

The rearrangement joins TRBV11-2 to TRBJ1-1; D gene ambiguous. Trimming cost V 2 bases and J 5 bases, with 9 bases left between them. The CDR3 consists of 13 residues. CDR1 is SGHAT and CDR2 is FQNNGV in the germline V gene. The CDR3 sequence: CASSLLGRTEAFF. The CDR3 DNA reads TGTGCCAGCAGCTTACTGGGAAGGACTGAAGCTTTCTTT. Full variable domain (remainder filled in from reference TRBV11-2 and TRBJ1-1): EAGVAQSPRYKIIEKRQSVAFWCNPISGHATLYWYQQILGQGPKLLIQFQNNGVVDDSQLPKDRFSAERLKGVDSTLKIQPAKLEDSAVYLCASSLLGRTEAFFGQGTRLTVV.

The chain is built from TRBV28 and TRBJ1-2; 9 positions match TRBD1. The CDR3 length is 14 residues. V was pared by 5 bases and J by 8 bases, with 9 bases of the junction left unmatched. Germline V lookup: CDR1 MDHEN, CDR2 SYDVKM. CDR3 sequence: CASSDPWGQGGYTF. Here the CDR3 DNA reads TGTGCCAGCAGTGACCCATGGGGACAGGGAGGCTACACCTTC.

The chain links TRBV27 to TRBJ1-2; a weak D match, TRBD1 (5 bases). The V gene lost 4 bases and the J gene lost 4 bases, with 10 bases spanning the gap. Germline lookup yields CDR1 MNHEY and CDR2 SMNVEV (reference sequence). This CDR3 is built from 13 residues. The CDR3 loop reads CASSSRASYGYTF. The CDR3 DNA follows: TGTGCCAGCAGTTCCAGGGCCTCCTATGGCTACACCTTC.

The V gene is TRBV6-5, the J gene TRBJ2-7; no definite D call. V was shortened by 9 bases and J by 2 bases, with 11 bases between the two germline ends. The CDR3 has 12 residues. CDR1 and CDR2 from the germline V gene are MNHEY and SVGAGI. The CDR3, as DNA: TGTGCCAGTGTTGAGACAACCTACGAGCAGTACTTC. It translates to CASVETTYEQYF.

The V call is TRBV7-9, the J call TRBJ1-2; no clear D. The V end was cut by 2 bases, the J end by 12 bases, with 10 bases between. This CDR3 contains 11 residues. CDR1 and CDR2 (germline): SEHNR, FQNEAQ (reference sequence). The CDR3 DNA is TGTGCCAGCAGCTTAATCGTACCCAACACCTTC. It yields the protein CASSLIVPNTF.

This chain links TRBV5-1 with TRBJ1-4; tentative D call: TRBD1 (5 bases). The CDR3 length is 15 residues. V lost 4 bases and J lost 2, with 12 bases in between. CDR1 and CDR2 (germline): SGHRS, YFSETQ. The CDR3 here is CASSPGWGTNEKLFF. In DNA form, the CDR3 reads TGCGCCAGCAGCCCAGGGTGGGGCACTAATGAAAAACTGTTTTTT.

This sequence joins TRBV27 and TRBJ2-1; no clear D. The CDR3 extends over 11 amino acids. Trimming removed 5 bases at V and 4 bases at J, with 3 bases between. Per germline, CDR1 MNHEY and CDR2 SMNVEV (reference sequence). CDR3 residues: CASSAYNEQFF. For the CDR3, the DNA is TGTGCCAGCAGTGCTTACAATGAGCAGTTCTTC.